The sequence of this TCR beta chain was determined in a study of T cell changes during pregnancy in multiple sclerosis. The CDR3 loop spans 15 amino acids. Germline assignment: CDR1 SGHAT and CDR2 FQNNGV. V shed 3 bases and J shed 2 bases, with 14 bases lying between them. The data were produced by immunoSEQ multiplex PCR, yet TCRdb's version contains in-frame clones alone and is incomplete. The sample yields around 40,000 clones, about 90% seen once. This receptor was identified in a female donor with multiple sclerosis, enrolled in a pregnancy study. Sequences were derived from CD4+ T cells from peripheral blood mononuclear cells, sampled in the third trimester of pregnancy. The rearrangement uses TRBV11-2 and TRBJ2-7; perhaps TRBD2 as D (6 bases). CDR3 coding DNA: TGTGCCAGCAGCTTGACCTCTCCGGGGGCCTACGAGCAGTACTTC. Its protein is CASSLTSPGAYEQYF.